The 20 T cell receptor beta chains below all came from one sample that was sequenced in a study of CD8+ T cells in alopecia areata. RNA was extracted and reverse transcribed into cDNA as the sequencing template. Data came from immunoSEQ multiplex PCR; TCRdb stores just in-frame clones and leaves some out. The table has more than 200,000 clones, approximately 61% seen once. The source material was CD4+ T cells sorted from blood, sampled at week 0. These receptors all come from a human donor with alopecia areata.

This clone was detected only a few times. The V and J genes are TRBV30 and TRBJ2-5, with D perhaps TRBD2 (5 bases). The germline V and J ends were trimmed by 0 bases and 5 bases, with 10 bases remaining between them. The CDR3 extends over 13 amino acids. Germline V gene lookup returns CDR1 GTSNPN and CDR2 SVGIG (reference sequence). CDR3 amino acids: CAWSVLVGETQYF. The CDR3 bases are TGTGCCTGGAGTGTACTAGTCGGCGAGACCCAGTACTTC.

There are a few counts of this clone. This sample also contains other DNA sequences that code for the same CDR3. V and J are TRBV9 and TRBJ2-5, with D maybe TRBD1 (6 bases). Per the germline V gene, CDR1 is SGDLS and CDR2 is YYNGEE. This CDR3 comprises 14 residues. Trimming removed 0 bases from V and 1 base from J, with 7 bases in between. The CDR3 sequence is CASSVDRAQETQYF. The CDR3 region has the DNA TGTGCCAGCAGCGTAGACAGGGCCCAAGAGACCCAGTACTTC. Full variable domain (missing parts from reference TRBV9 and TRBJ2-5): DSGVTQTPKHLITATGQRVTLRCSPRSGDLSVYWYQQSLDQGLQFLIQYYNGEERAKGNILERFSAQQFPDLHSELNLSSLELGDSALYFCASSVDRAQETQYFGPGTRLLVL.

The chain employs TRBV11-2 and TRBJ2-7, with D possibly matching TRBD1 (5 bases). The germline V gene has CDR1 SGHAT and CDR2 FQNNGV. V was trimmed by 4 bases and J by 2 bases, leaving 6 bases between them. The CDR3 sequence is 12 residues long. CDR3 nucleotide sequence: TGTGCCAGCAGCTCGACAGCCTACGAGCAGTACTTC. Its translation: CASSSTAYEQYF.

The chain has TRBV2 and TRBJ1-1; no firm D call. Deletions cut 2 bases from V and 6 bases from J, with 10 bases between. Per germline, CDR1 SNHLY and CDR2 FYNNEI. This CDR3 contains 13 residues. The CDR3 sequence is CASSEREGSEAFF. CDR3 DNA: TGTGCCAGCAGTGAAAGGGAAGGATCTGAAGCTTTCTTT. Drawing the rest from reference TRBV2 and TRBJ1-1, the complete variable domain is EPEVTQTPSHQVTQMGQEVILRCVPISNHLYFYWYRQILGQKVEFLVSFYNNEISEKSEIFDDQFSVERPDGSNFTLKIRSTKLEDSAMYFCASSEREGSEAFFGQGTRLTVV.

The chain links TRBV23-1 to TRBJ1-5, with D perhaps matching TRBD1 (5 bases). TRBV23-1 carries the ORF label, with uncertain function. V was shortened by 4 bases and J by 7 bases, with 11 bases between the two germline ends. This CDR3 region has 13 residues. In DNA form, the CDR3 reads TGCGCCAGCAGTCCGGTGGGGGGACAGCCCCAGCATTTT. It codes for CASSPVGGQPQHF.

CDR3 sequence reads: CASRRTGAGEQYF. The CDR3 region has the DNA TGTGCCAGCAGGCGGACCGGGGCGGGCGAGCAGTACTTC. The chain uses TRBV2 and TRBJ2-7, with D perhaps being TRBD1 or TRBD2 (5 bases each). CDR3 length: 13 residues. CDR1 and CDR2 (germline): SNHLY, FYNNEI. Trimming removed 6 bases at V and 6 bases at J, with 15 bases between. The full variable domain, rest sourced from reference TRBV2 and TRBJ2-7, is EPEVTQTPSHQVTQMGQEVILRCVPISNHLYFYWYRQILGQKVEFLVSFYNNEISEKSEIFDDQFSVERPDGSNFTLKIRSTKLEDSAMYFCASRRTGAGEQYFGPGTRLTVT.

V is TRBV7-2 and J is TRBJ2-7, with unresolved D. Germline CDR1 reads SGHTA; CDR2 reads FQGNSA. The CDR3 loop spans 14 amino acids. Trimming stripped 0 bases from V and 2 bases from J, with 8 bases between. The CDR3 reads CASSLAAFAYEQYF. Here the CDR3 DNA reads TGTGCCAGCAGCTTAGCGGCCTTCGCCTACGAGCAGTACTTC. Full variable domain (missing parts from reference TRBV7-2 and TRBJ2-7): GAGVSQSPSNKVTEKGKDVELRCDPISGHTALYWYRQSLGQGLEFLIYFQGNSAPDKSGLPSDRFSAERTGGSVSTLTIQRTQQEDSAVYLCASSLAAFAYEQYFGPGTRLTVT.

The chain links TRBV27 to TRBJ2-3; 9 bases match TRBD1. V gave up 0 bases and J gave up 3 bases; unmatched junction bases: 13. Germline V lookup: CDR1 MNHEY, CDR2 SMNVEV (reference sequence). This CDR3 has 19 residues. The CDR3 nucleotides are TGTGCCAGCAGTTTATCGATTACCGGGACAGGGTCTTGGACAGATACGCAGTATTTT. As protein: CASSLSITGTGSWTDTQYF.

For the CDR3, the DNA is TGCGCCAGCAGCTTCAGGGGAGAAAACTATGGCTACACCTTC. It is translated as CASSFRGENYGYTF. The gene calls are TRBV5-1 and TRBJ1-2; TRBD1 might be the D (6 bases). Germline CDR1 is SGHRS and CDR2 is YFSETQ. V lost 2 bases and J lost 2, with 10 bases in between. This CDR3 comprises 14 residues.

The V gene is TRBV5-1, the J gene TRBJ2-7, with 9 bases that match TRBD1. V shed 0 bases, J shed 5 bases, and the junction held 6 bases outside the gene matches. CDR1 and CDR2 from the germline V gene are SGHRS and YFSETQ. CDR3 length equals 15 residues. DNA of the CDR3: TGCGCCAGCAGCTTGGATGGAACAGGGGGCGACGAGCAGTACTTC. Its translation: CASSLDGTGGDEQYF.

The V call is TRBV5-6, the J call TRBJ1-2, with no clear D. The CDR3 runs 13 residues. V dropped 0 bases and J dropped 4 bases, with 7 bases sitting between them. Germline V gene lookup returns CDR1 SGHDT and CDR2 YYEEEE. The CDR3 sequence: CASSLGASYGYTF. In DNA, the CDR3 is TGTGCCAGCAGCTTGGGGGCTTCCTATGGCTACACCTTC.

The rearrangement joins TRBV7-6 to TRBJ2-1, with 7 nucleotides matching TRBD1. The CDR3 extends over 17 amino acids. Germline V lookup: CDR1 SGHVS, CDR2 FNYEAQ. Trimming cost V 5 bases and J 4 bases; bases outside gene matches: 14. CDR3: CASSPVGGHFIYNEQFF. CDR3 bases: TGTGCCAGCAGCCCGGTAGGGGGCCACTTTATTTACAATGAGCAGTTCTTC.

This rearrangement joins TRBV29-1 to TRBJ2-5, with TRBD1 identical over 9 bases. CDR1 and CDR2 from the germline V gene are SQVTM and ANQGSEA. This CDR3 is built from 14 residues. Trimming removed 6 bases from V and 3 bases from J; junction bases left unmatched: 8. The CDR3 bases are TGCAGCGTGGTTGGACAGGGGACTAAAGAGACCCAGTACTTC. Translation: CSVVGQGTKETQYF.

The gene calls are TRBV7-9 and TRBJ2-2; D is unclear. The CDR3 spans 14 residues. Germline V gene data show CDR1 as SEHNR and CDR2 as FQNEAQ (reference sequence). Trimming pared 4 bases from V and 4 bases from J, leaving 10 bases between. The CDR3 DNA reads as TGTGCCAGCAGCTCGCTGTCGCCCACCGGGGAGCTGTTTTTT. It codes for CASSSLSPTGELFF. Variable domain in full (rest from reference TRBV7-9 and TRBJ2-2): DTGVSQNPRHKITKRGQNVTFRCDPISEHNRLYWYRQTLGQGPEFLTYFQNEAQLEKSRLLSDRFSAERPKGSFSTLEIQRTEQGDSAMYLCASSSLSPTGELFFGEGSRLTVL.

This clone has only a few counts. This chain links TRBV7-3 with TRBJ1-1; D is unresolved. V was trimmed by 4 bases and J by 2 bases, leaving 8 bases between them. There are 13 residues in the CDR3. The V gene's germline CDR1 is SGHTA and CDR2 FQGTGA. DNA for the CDR3: TGTGCCAGCAGCTCCGTGTTTAACACTGAAGCTTTCTTT. Protein: CASSSVFNTEAFF.

The chain combines TRBV2 with TRBJ2-1; 9 nucleotides align to TRBD2. CDR3 size: 16 residues. Per germline, CDR1 SNHLY and CDR2 FYNNEI. J was trimmed by 0 bases and V by 7 bases; bases with no gene match: 7. The DNA of the CDR3 is TGTGCCAGCATTATAAGCGGGGGGAGCTCCTACAATGAGCAGTTCTTC. It translates to CASIISGGSSYNEQFF.

The chain joins TRBV6-5 to TRBJ2-1; D uncertain. The CDR3 is made up of 13 amino acids. The germline CDR1 and CDR2 sequences are MNHEY and SVGAGI. Deletions cut 0 bases from V and 7 bases from J, with 7 bases between. The chain's CDR3 is CASSYSRQNEQFF. The CDR3 nucleotides read TGTGCCAGCAGTTACTCGAGGCAAAATGAGCAGTTCTTC.

CDR3 sequence reads: CSVALLRNTEAFF. CDR3 coding DNA: TGCAGCGTTGCTCTTCTTCGGAACACTGAAGCTTTCTTT. This chain connects TRBV29-1 to TRBJ1-1; D is unclear. CDR1 and CDR2 (germline): SQVTM, ANQGSEA. This CDR3 region has 13 residues. The V gene lost 4 bases and the J gene lost 1 base, with 10 bases spanning the gap. The whole variable domain, remainder taken from reference TRBV29-1 and TRBJ1-1, is SAVISQKPSRDICQRGTSLTIQCQVDSQVTMMFWYRQQPGQSLTLIATANQGSEATYESGFVIDKFPISRPNLTFSTLTVSNMSPEDSSIYLCSVALLRNTEAFFGQGTRLTVV.

This clone was seen a handful of times. The chain recombines TRBV29-1 with TRBJ2-4; the D gene is possibly TRBD2 (6 bases). Trimming pared 4 bases from V and 0 bases from J, leaving 7 bases between. This CDR3 is 13 amino acids long. The germline V gene encodes CDR1 SQVTM and CDR2 ANQGSEA. The CDR3 bases are TGCAGCGTTGGGACTACAGCCAAAAACATTCAGTACTTC. This gives the protein CSVGTTAKNIQYF.

The chain has TRBV5-6 and TRBJ2-5; 15 nucleotides line up with TRBD2. Germline loops: CDR1 SGHDT, CDR2 YYEEEE. The CDR3 is 15 amino acids. With V trimmed by 6 bases and J by 5 bases, 5 bases remained unmatched. CDR3 region: CASIPGTSGGETQYF. CDR3 nucleotides: TGTGCCAGCATCCCCGGGACTAGCGGGGGGGAGACCCAGTACTTC.